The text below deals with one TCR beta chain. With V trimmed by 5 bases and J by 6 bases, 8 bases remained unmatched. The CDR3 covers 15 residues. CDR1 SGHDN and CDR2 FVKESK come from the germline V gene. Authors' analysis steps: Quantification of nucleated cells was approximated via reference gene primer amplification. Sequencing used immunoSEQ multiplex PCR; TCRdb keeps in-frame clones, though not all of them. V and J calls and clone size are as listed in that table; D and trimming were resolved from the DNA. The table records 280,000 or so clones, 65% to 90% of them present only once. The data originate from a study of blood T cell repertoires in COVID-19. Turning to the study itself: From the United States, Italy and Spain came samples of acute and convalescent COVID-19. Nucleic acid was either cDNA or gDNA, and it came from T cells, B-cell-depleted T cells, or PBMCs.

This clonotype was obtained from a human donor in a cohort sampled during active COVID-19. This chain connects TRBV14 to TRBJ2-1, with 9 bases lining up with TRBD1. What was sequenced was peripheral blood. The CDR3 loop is CASSSATTGGNEQFF. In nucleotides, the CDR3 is TGTGCCAGCAGCTCCGCAACGACAGGGGGCAATGAGCAGTTCTTC.